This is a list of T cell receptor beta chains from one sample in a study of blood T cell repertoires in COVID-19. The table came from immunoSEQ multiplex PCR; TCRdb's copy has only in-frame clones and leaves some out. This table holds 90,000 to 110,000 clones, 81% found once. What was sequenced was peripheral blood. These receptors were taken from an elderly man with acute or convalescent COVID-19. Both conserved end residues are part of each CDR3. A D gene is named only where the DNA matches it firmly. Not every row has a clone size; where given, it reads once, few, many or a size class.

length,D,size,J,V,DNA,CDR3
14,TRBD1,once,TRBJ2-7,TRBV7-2,TGTGCCAGCAGCTCACGACAGGGGGCCTACGAGCAGTACTTC,CASSSRQGAYEQYF
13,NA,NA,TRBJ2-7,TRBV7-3,TGTGCCAGCAGCTTAGCGGACTCCTACGAGCAGTACTTC,CASSLADSYEQYF
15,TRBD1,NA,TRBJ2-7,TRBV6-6,TGTGCCAGCAGTCACGGGGACAGGGGTTCCTACGAGCAGTACTTC,CASSHGDRGSYEQYF
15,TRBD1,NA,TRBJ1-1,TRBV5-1,TGCGCCAGCAGCCCGCAGGGGGCAGGGAACACTGAAGCTTTCTTT,CASSPQGAGNTEAFF
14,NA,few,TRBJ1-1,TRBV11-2,TGTGCCAGCAGCTTAGATTTGAGGAACACTGAAGCTTTCTTT,CASSLDLRNTEAFF
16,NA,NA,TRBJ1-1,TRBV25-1,TGTGCCAGCAGTGAAAGGGAAGGGACTGCGGACACTGAAGCTTTCTTT,CASSEREGTADTEAFF
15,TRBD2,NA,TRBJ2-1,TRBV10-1,TGCGCCAGCAGTGGGGGTAGCGGGAGGGCGGATGAGCAGTTCTTC,CASSGGSGRADEQFF
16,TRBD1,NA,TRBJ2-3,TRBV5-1,TGCGCCAGCAGCTTGGCGGCCCAGGGGGCAGCAGATACGCAGTATTTT,CASSLAAQGAADTQYF
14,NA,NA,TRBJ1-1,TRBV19,TGTGCCAGTAGTATCTCGGGGGTCGACACTGAAGCTTTCTTT,CASSISGVDTEAFF
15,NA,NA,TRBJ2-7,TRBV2,TGTGCCAGCAAGAGGACTGACGGCGGGGCCTACGAGCAGTACTTC,CASKRTDGGAYEQYF
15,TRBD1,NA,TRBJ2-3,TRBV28,TGTGCCAGCAGCCAGAGGGACAGGCGCACAGATACGCAGTATTTT,CASSQRDRRTDTQYF
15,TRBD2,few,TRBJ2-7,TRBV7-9,TGTGCCAGCAGCCTAGAACCTAGCGGGAGCCACGAGCAGTACTTC,CASSLEPSGSHEQYF
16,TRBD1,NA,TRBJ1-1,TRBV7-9,TGTGCCAGCAGCGACCGGGACAGGGACCTGAACACTGAAGCTTTCTTT,CASSDRDRDLNTEAFF
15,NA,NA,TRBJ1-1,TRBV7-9,TGTGCCAGCAGCACGCTAGGGAGGGCGAACACTGAAGCTTTCTTT,CASSTLGRANTEAFF
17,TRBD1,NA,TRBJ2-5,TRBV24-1,TGTGCCACCAGTGATTCTCCGGGGACAGGGGGGCACGAGACCCAGTACTTC,CATSDSPGTGGHETQYF
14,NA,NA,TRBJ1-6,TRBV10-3,TGTGCCATCAGTGAGATGACAGACAATTCACCCCTCCACTTT,CAISEMTDNSPLHF
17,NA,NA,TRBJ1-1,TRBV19,TGTGCCAGTAGTATTACAGGGTATGGAAGCATGAACACTGAAGCTTTCTTT,CASSITGYGSMNTEAFF
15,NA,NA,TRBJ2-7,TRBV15,TGTGCCACCAGCAGAGTGTTCGGGAGAGTCTACGAGCAGTACTTC,CATSRVFGRVYEQYF
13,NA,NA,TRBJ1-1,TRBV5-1,TGCGCCAGTAAAGACTGGAGGGACACTGAAGCTTTCTTT,CASKDWRDTEAFF